This TCR beta chain was documented in a study of blood T cell repertoires in COVID-19. V lost 4 bases and J 3 bases, leaving 12 bases between the germline ends. Germline V gene sequence: CDR1 PRHDT, CDR2 FYEKMQ (reference sequence). The CDR3 sequence is 14 residues long. The repertoire was sequenced with immunoSEQ multiplex PCR; TCRdb's copy has only in-frame clones and lacks some. The profile shows more than 65,000 clones, roughly four fifths of them singletons. J is TRBJ2-5 and V is TRBV13, with a weak D call TRBD1 (8 bases). This clonotype was obtained from a human donor in a cohort sampled during active COVID-19. The specimen was peripheral blood. The CDR3 loop is CASSSTGGEETQYF. The CDR3, as DNA: TGTGCCAGCAGCTCCACAGGGGGGGAAGAGACCCAGTACTTC.